One sample yielded the 9 T cell receptor beta chains listed below, sequenced in a study of post-analysis software for immune sequencing data. Overall study findings and caveats: When patients were compared with controls, about 5 TRBV segments were more frequent, TRBV5-6, TRBV5-1 and TRBV20-1 among them.

The TCR beta cDNA libraries carried unique molecular identifiers. TCRdb redid the calling of the PCR reads with MiXCR, one entry per CDR3 protein. The sample lists 450,000 to 700,000 distinct CDR3 sequences; 44% were seen once. No antigen has been assigned to these receptors. The sequencing sample was made of blood. These receptors came from a girl aged 10 to 17 with multiple sclerosis.

The chain has TRBV10-3 and TRBJ2-7; D uncertain. Per the germline V gene, CDR1 is ENHRY and CDR2 is SYGVKD. CDR3 length: 12 residues. Trimming removed 6 bases at V and 2 bases at J, with 8 bases between. CDR3 in DNA: TGTGCCATCAGAGGTGAAACCTACGAGCAGTACTTC. This sequence encodes CAIRGETYEQYF.

This clonotype was seen a few times. This chain links TRBV12-3 or TRBV12-4 with TRBJ2-1; no definite D call. With the DNA end fitting TRBJ2-7 better, the J assignment may be wrong. This CDR3 has 16 residues. CDR3 coding DNA: TGTGCCAGCAGTTCACCGGATGCTAGTCCGTACAATGAGCAGTACTTC. Protein: CASSSPDASPYNEQYF.

The chain links TRBV20-1 to TRBJ2-7; no clear D gene. Per the germline V gene, CDR1 is DFQATT and CDR2 is SNEGSKA (reference sequence). Between the trimmed V and J ends, which lost 0 bases and 3 bases, there was a span of 6 bases. The CDR3 length is 12 residues. CDR3 sequence (DNA): TGCAGTGCTAGAGAACCACACTACGAGCAGTACTTC. It encodes CSAREPHYEQYF.

This clonotype has just a few counts. This chain uses TRBV5-1 with TRBJ2-4, with a tentative D call TRBD1 (5 bases). CDR3 size: 13 residues. V dropped 2 bases and J dropped 3 bases, with 6 bases sitting between them. Germline CDR1 reads SGHRS; CDR2 reads YFSETQ. The CDR3 loop is CASSFQGKNIQYF. CDR3 nucleotides: TGCGCCAGCAGCTTCCAGGGCAAAAACATTCAGTACTTC.

This clonotype was counted only a few times. V gene TRBV6-5 combines with J gene TRBJ1-1; D is ambiguous. Germline V gene data show CDR1 as MNHEY and CDR2 as SVGAGI. V shed 5 bases and J shed 1 base, with 11 bases lying between them. This CDR3 is 14 amino acids long. The CDR3 sequence is CASSTTRRNTEAFF. CDR3 bases: TGTGCCAGCAGTACCACACGCCGGAACACTGAAGCTTTCTTT.

J is TRBJ2-3 and V is TRBV5-1; 7 nucleotides agree with TRBD2. J was trimmed by 4 bases and V by 0 bases; bases with no gene match: 5. This CDR3 spans 15 amino acids. Germline V lookup: CDR1 SGHRS, CDR2 YFSETQ. The CDR3 reads CASSLATSSPDTQYF. CDR3 sequence (DNA): TGCGCCAGCAGCTTGGCGACTAGCTCGCCAGATACGCAGTATTTT.

This CDR3 reads CASSEAIGQQETQYF. For the CDR3, the DNA is TGTGCCAGCAGTGAAGCGATAGGGCAGCAAGAGACCCAGTACTTC. V and J are TRBV6-1 and TRBJ2-5; D gene uncertain. The germline CDR1 and CDR2 sequences are MNHNS and SASEGT. This CDR3 is built from 15 residues. V lost 0 bases and J lost 2, with 10 bases in between.

This clonotype was counted a few times. CDR3: CSARGMLGGYEQYF. The CDR3 DNA reads as TGCAGTGCTAGAGGCATGTTAGGGGGCTACGAGCAGTACTTC. J is TRBJ2-7 and V is TRBV20-1; tentatively, D is TRBD1 (6 bases). With 1 base removed from V and 3 bases from J, the gap between germline ends came to 13 bases. This CDR3 is built from 14 residues. Looked up from germline, CDR1 is DFQATT and CDR2 is SNEGSKA (reference sequence).

This clonotype was found a few times. The V call is TRBV29-1, the J call TRBJ2-3; tentatively, D is TRBD1 or TRBD2 (5 bases each). There are 14 residues in the CDR3. The germline V and J ends were trimmed by 1 base and 6 bases, with 14 bases remaining between them. Germline CDR1 and CDR2: SQVTM and ANQGSEA. The DNA for the CDR3 is TGCAGCGTTGAAGCTAGAGGGGATACGGATACGCAGTATTTT. Protein: CSVEARGDTDTQYF.